Listed below are T cell receptor beta chains from one sample, sequenced in a study of OX40 agonist ivuxolimab in advanced cancers. Profiled with immunoSEQ multiplex PCR; TCRdb holds only in-frame clones, not every one. This sample yields 70,000 to 85,000 clones, of which approximately 95% are seen a single time; 11% belongs to the top ten. Sequenced material: CD4+ or CD8+ T cells sorted from blood, taken in a trial of the OX40 agonist ivuxolimab. Source of these receptors: an adult with an advanced solid tumor such as melanoma, head and neck, liver or kidney cancer. Both conserved end residues are trimmed from each CDR3. A D gene is named only where the DNA matches it firmly. Rows may omit the clone size; those that give it use once, few, many or a size class.

size	J	D	V	CDR3
-	TRBJ1-3	TRBD1	TRBV14	ASSVTTGSLYPWGNTIY
-	TRBJ2-1	TRBD1	TRBV6-6	ASSYSARGLDNEQF
few	TRBJ2-3	-	TRBV7-3	ASSQGRFSTDTQY
-	TRBJ2-1	-	TRBV7-2	ASSLVGYGPLNDEQF
-	TRBJ2-3	-	TRBV5-4	ASSSILTDTQY
-	TRBJ2-3	TRBD1	TRBV19	ASSIDPGGALDTQY
-	TRBJ2-1	-	TRBV14	ASSSRPEQF
few	TRBJ1-2	-	TRBV4-1	ASSQVPNQGNYGYT
-	TRBJ2-1	-	TRBV10-2	ASSDLGRVNEQF
-	TRBJ1-5	-	TRBV6-6	ASGHERNQH
-	TRBJ2-1	-	TRBV19	ASSITYSGEDRYNEQF
-	TRBJ1-1	-	TRBV28	ATSFGEMNTEAF
-	TRBJ2-3	TRBD1	TRBV5-8	ASSYYQGADTQY
-	TRBJ2-7	-	TRBV27	ASSPGVTYEQY
-	TRBJ2-7	-	TRBV7-2	ASSGLTVSTYEQY
-	TRBJ2-7	TRBD1	TRBV4-3	ASSLGQDDEQY
-	TRBJ2-2	-	TRBV9	ASSPFNGELF
-	TRBJ2-7	TRBD2	TRBV11-3	ASSLSGGGSDEQY
-	TRBJ2-7	-	TRBV6-5	ASSYSSIVYEQY
-	TRBJ1-1	-	TRBV6-5	ASSHGDDTEAF
-	TRBJ2-7	TRBD2	TRBV14	ASSQGPSGSYEQY
-	TRBJ1-3	TRBD1	TRBV4-3	ASSPQTGFSGNTIY
-	TRBJ2-7	-	TRBV9	ASSPRGDPRG
once	TRBJ2-4	-	TRBV9	ASSVAGHSGAIQY
-	TRBJ2-7	-	TRBV7-9	ASSREYEQY
-	TRBJ1-3	-	TRBV18	ASSPREAIGNTIY
-	TRBJ2-1	TRBD1	TRBV4-2	ASSQVQRDSYNEQF
-	TRBJ2-3	TRBD1	TRBV5-6	ASRPGQGTTDTQY
-	TRBJ2-7	-	TRBV5-5	ASSLEGHLTYEQY
once	TRBJ1-1	-	TRBV11-2	ASSVLPPGHPSNTEAF
-	TRBJ2-1	-	TRBV7-9	ASSLLTGPSYNEQF
-	TRBJ2-7	TRBD1	TRBV29-1	SGGQIYEQY
-	TRBJ2-1	-	TRBV30	AWSVPTNEQF
-	TRBJ2-3	-	TRBV13	ASSLSGASTDTQY
once	TRBJ2-7	-	TRBV7-8	ASSLGGTEQY
-	TRBJ2-7	-	TRBV2	ASSEGLSSYEQY
-	TRBJ1-2	-	TRBV5-1	ASSLAEVAEDYGYT
-	TRBJ2-7	-	TRBV30	AWSYAGPPYEQY
once	TRBJ2-1	-	TRBV7-3	ASSLIGWANDEQF
-	TRBJ2-1	TRBD2	TRBV9	ASTTSGRGNEQF
-	TRBJ1-4	-	TRBV27	ASSLGTGGEKLF
-	TRBJ2-7	TRBD1	TRBV30	AWEIDRGIYEQY
-	TRBJ1-6	TRBD1	TRBV29-1	SVLPDRAESSYNSPLH
-	TRBJ2-2	TRBD1	TRBV10-3	AISEFRDRVSAGELF
-	TRBJ2-7	-	TRBV2	ASSDGGGAYEQY
-	TRBJ2-2	TRBD1	TRBV5-6	ASSSTWTGDTGELF